Listed here are 25 T cell receptor beta chains from one sample, sequenced in a study of blood T cell repertoires in COVID-19. Sequencing used immunoSEQ multiplex PCR; TCRdb keeps in-frame clones, though not all of them. The sample holds under 250,000 clones, roughly nine tenths seen once. Specimen: peripheral blood. Receptor source: a man aged 55 to 70 who had recovered from COVID-19.

This clone was found once. The chain is built from TRBV6-2 or TRBV6-3 and TRBJ1-5, with 8 bases matching TRBD1. The length of the CDR3 is 17 residues. J lost 2 bases, V lost 2 bases, and 8 bases had no gene match. Germline V CDR1 and CDR2: MNHEY, SVGEGT. The CDR3 sequence: CASSYRDRTLGNQPQHF. As DNA, the CDR3 is TGTGCCAGCAGTTACCGGGACAGGACTTTGGGCAATCAGCCCCAGCATTTT.

This clone was recorded only once. V and J are TRBV6-2 or TRBV6-3 and TRBJ1-2; D may be TRBD1 (5 bases). The CDR3 is made up of 14 amino acids. Germline V gene sequence: CDR1 MNHEY, CDR2 SVGEGT. The ends were cut back, 2 bases at V and 5 bases at J, with 12 bases in the middle. As DNA, the CDR3 is TGTGCCAGCAGTTACCGGCGACAGACTTATGGCTACACCTTC. Its protein product is CASSYRRQTYGYTF.

J is TRBJ2-3 and V is TRBV7-3, with a tentative D call TRBD2 (6 bases). The CDR3 runs 15 residues. Germline loops: CDR1 SGHTA, CDR2 FQGTGA. V was cut by 4 bases and J by 0 bases, with 11 bases left in between. Here the CDR3 DNA reads TGTGCCAGCAGCTCCCGACTAGGGAGCACAGATACGCAGTATTTT. Its translation is CASSSRLGSTDTQYF.

The gene calls are TRBV6-5 and TRBJ2-1; 7 bases are shared with TRBD1. With 6 bases clipped from V and 2 bases from J, the junction kept 4 bases outside the gene matches. Germline V gene lookup returns CDR1 MNHEY and CDR2 SVGAGI. The CDR3 totals 14 residues. The CDR3 here is CASSRDSPYNEQFF. CDR3 DNA: TGTGCCAGCAGCCGGGACAGCCCCTACAATGAGCAGTTCTTC.

The chain uses TRBV5-4 and TRBJ2-5; 8 nucleotides align to TRBD1. J lost 7 bases, V lost 4 bases, and 15 bases had no gene match. The CDR3 is 16 residues long. From germline, CDR1 is SGHNT and CDR2 YYREEE (reference sequence). Here the CDR3 DNA reads TGTGCCAGCAGCCGGCCTGGGACAGGTCCGGTGTGGACCCAGTACTTC. Its protein is CASSRPGTGPVWTQYF.

This clone was seen a few times. This chain connects TRBV3-1 (or the pseudogene TRBV3-2) to TRBJ2-1; a possible D gene is TRBD2 (5 bases). V was trimmed by 2 bases and J by 11 bases, leaving 13 bases between them. CDR1 LGHDT and CDR2 YNNKEL come from the germline V gene (reference sequence). This CDR3 is built from 13 residues. The DNA of the CDR3 is TGTGCCAGCAGCCAAAGCCGTCTAGCTAAGCAGTTCTTC. It encodes CASSQSRLAKQFF.

The J gene is TRBJ1-2, the V gene TRBV10-3; D not resolved. CDR1 and CDR2 (germline): ENHRY, SYGVKD. V lost 4 bases and J lost 4, with 4 bases in between. This CDR3 spans 11 amino acids. DNA of the CDR3: TGTGCCATCAGTGCCAGCTATGGCTACACCTTC. Translating it yields CAISASYGYTF.

The CDR3 protein is CASGGLAGVSGQYF. The CDR3, as DNA: TGTGCCAGCGGCGGACTAGCGGGAGTCTCTGGGCAGTACTTC. This chain joins TRBV2 and TRBJ2-7; 13 positions agree with TRBD2. The CDR3 runs to 14 residues. V gave up 8 bases and J gave up 9 bases; unmatched junction bases: 10. The germline V gene has CDR1 SNHLY and CDR2 FYNNEI.

V gene TRBV19 combines with J gene TRBJ2-3, with 12 bases fitting TRBD2. The ends lost 3 bases at V and 4 bases at J; junction bases unmatched: 2. The CDR3 consists of 15 residues. The germline V gene encodes CDR1 LNHDA and CDR2 SQIVND (reference sequence). This CDR3 reads CASSISSGGADTQYF. In DNA form, the CDR3 reads TGTGCCAGTAGTATCTCTAGCGGGGGGGCAGATACGCAGTATTTT.

V is TRBV10-3 and J is TRBJ2-2; a weak D match, TRBD2 (6 bases). Trimming cost V 8 bases and J 0 bases, with 19 bases left between them. The CDR3 is made up of 17 amino acids. Germline V lookup: CDR1 ENHRY, CDR2 SYGVKD. In DNA form, the CDR3 reads TGTGCCATCCGAGGCGGGACCCCGTTCGCGAACACCGGGGAGCTGTTTTTT. Amino acids: CAIRGGTPFANTGELFF.

V usage is TRBV3-1 (or the pseudogene TRBV3-2) and J usage is TRBJ2-3; 11 positions agree with TRBD2. The ends lost 1 base at V and 1 base at J; junction bases unmatched: 10. Germline CDR1 LGHDT, CDR2 YNNKEL (reference sequence). The CDR3 runs to 19 residues. The CDR3, as DNA: TGTGCCAGCAGCCAAGGGCTAGCGGGGGGAAAGGGTCGCACAGATACGCAGTATTTT. Its protein is CASSQGLAGGKGRTDTQYF.

The chain recombines TRBV30 with TRBJ2-7; 14 bases are a match to TRBD2. The CDR3 totals 15 residues. Looked up from germline, CDR1 is GTSNPN and CDR2 is SVGIG (reference sequence). V was clipped by 2 bases and J by 6 bases; unmatched bases: 6. CDR3 amino acids: CAWSTGLAGVSEQYF. The CDR3 nucleotides read TGTGCCTGGAGTACGGGACTAGCGGGAGTTTCCGAGCAGTACTTC. The variable domain in full, with the rest retrieved from reference TRBV30 and TRBJ2-7, is SQTIHQWPATLVQPVGSPLSLECTVEGTSNPNLYWYRQAAGRGLQLLFYSVGIGQISSEVPQNLSASRPQDRQFILSSKKLLLSDSGFYLCAWSTGLAGVSEQYFGPGTRLTVT.

The chain carries TRBV30 and TRBJ1-1; no definite D call. The V gene's germline CDR1 is GTSNPN and CDR2 SVGIG (reference sequence). The CDR3 extends over 13 amino acids. Between the trimmed V and J ends, which lost 2 bases and 3 bases, there was a span of 10 bases. The CDR3 DNA reads TGTGCCTGGAGTCTCCGAACGGACACTGAAGCTTTCTTT. Translating gives CAWSLRTDTEAFF.

The V call is TRBV28, the J call TRBJ2-4, with D maybe TRBD1 (6 bases). The germline gives CDR1 MDHEN, CDR2 SYDVKM. This CDR3 region has 14 residues. The V and J ends lost 6 bases and 4 bases respectively, with 13 bases between them. CDR3 nucleotide sequence: TGTGCCAGCAGGTCCGGACAGTCAAAAAACATTCAGTACTTC. This codes for CASRSGQSKNIQYF.

V gene TRBV4-2 combines with J gene TRBJ2-1, with 8 nucleotides matching TRBD2. There are 17 residues in the CDR3. J was trimmed by 3 bases and V by 3 bases; bases with no gene match: 10. Germline loops: CDR1 LGHNA, CDR2 YNFKEQ. The DNA for the CDR3 is TGTGCCAGCAGCCAGGGGCCGGGGGGGGCAGACTACAATGAGCAGTTCTTC. Protein sequence: CASSQGPGGADYNEQFF.

This chain joins TRBV5-4 and TRBJ2-5, with 7 bases matching TRBD2. With 6 bases clipped from V and 2 bases from J, the junction kept 10 bases outside the gene matches. The germline CDR1 and CDR2 sequences are SGHNT and YYREEE (reference sequence). This CDR3 spans 15 amino acids. The CDR3 is CASTTSGGRQETQYF. Here the CDR3 DNA reads TGTGCCAGCACTACCTCCGGGGGGAGGCAAGAGACCCAGTACTTC. Full variable domain (rest looked up from reference TRBV5-4 and TRBJ2-5): ETGVTQSPTHLIKTRGQQVTLRCSSQSGHNTVSWYQQALGQGPQFIFQYYREEENGRGNFPPRFSGLQFPNYSSELNVNALELDDSALYLCASTTSGGRQETQYFGPGTRLLVL.

The rearrangement joins TRBV19 to TRBJ1-1, with unresolved D. Trimming took off 6 bases at V and 1 base at J, with 9 bases between the two ends. From germline, CDR1 is LNHDA and CDR2 SQIVND (reference sequence). The CDR3 length is 13 residues. CDR3 DNA sequence: TGTGCCAGTAGGACCCTAGAGAACACTGAAGCTTTCTTT. Its protein product is CASRTLENTEAFF.

J is TRBJ2-1 and V is TRBV10-3, with D possibly matching TRBD2 (6 bases). The CDR3 consists of 16 residues. Germline assignment: CDR1 ENHRY and CDR2 SYGVKD. Deletions cut 4 bases from V and 1 base from J, with 14 bases between. The CDR3 protein is CAISGRRARSYNEQFF. Written as DNA, the CDR3 is TGTGCCATCAGTGGGAGGAGGGCTCGGTCCTACAATGAGCAGTTCTTC.

V usage is TRBV7-2 and J usage is TRBJ2-7; tentative D call: TRBD1 (7 bases). Trimming took off 5 bases at V and 7 bases at J, with 18 bases between the two ends. This CDR3 is 14 amino acids long. The germline gives CDR1 SGHTA, CDR2 FQGNSA. CDR3 sequence: CASSRGDSGGEQYF. CDR3 coding DNA: TGTGCCAGCAGCCGCGGGGACAGCGGAGGGGAGCAGTACTTC.

This rearrangement joins TRBV6-5 to TRBJ1-1; 7 positions match TRBD1. After removal of 6 bases from V and 1 base from J, the junction contained 5 bases not matched to a gene. The germline V gene encodes CDR1 MNHEY and CDR2 SVGAGI. There are 14 residues in the CDR3. In nucleotides, the CDR3 is TGTGCCAGCAGAAACGGACAGGAGAACACTGAAGCTTTCTTT. Residues: CASRNGQENTEAFF.

The V call is TRBV11-2, the J call TRBJ2-7, with TRBD2 as a possible D gene (6 bases). This CDR3 comprises 14 residues. Germline-derived CDR1 and CDR2 are SGHAT and FQNNGV. Trimming removed 3 bases at V and 2 bases at J, with 11 bases between. The CDR3 loop is CASSLAGPTYEQYF. The CDR3 nucleotides read TGTGCCAGCAGCTTGGCGGGGCCCACCTACGAGCAGTACTTC.

V is TRBV2 and J is TRBJ1-1; possibly TRBD1 for D (5 bases). V was pared by 4 bases and J by 10 bases, with 13 bases between. Germline V lookup: CDR1 SNHLY, CDR2 FYNNEI. The CDR3 has 12 amino acids. The CDR3 coding sequence is TGTGCCAGCAGTGGGCAGGGAAGGAGAGCTTTCTTT. This gives the protein CASSGQGRRAFF.

CDR3 in DNA: TGTGCCACCAGTGATTTGGGGCGGGAGGGCGGTGAGCAGTTCTTC. It is translated as CATSDLGREGGEQFF. J is TRBJ2-1 and V is TRBV24-1, with 9 bases aligning to TRBD2. The CDR3 contains 15 residues. V gave up 0 bases and J gave up 9 bases; unmatched junction bases: 5. In germline, CDR1 is KGHDR, CDR2 SFDVKD.

V is TRBV20-1 and J is TRBJ1-1; D gene ambiguous. The V gene lost 3 bases and the J gene lost 10 bases, with 15 bases spanning the gap. The CDR3 length is 12 residues. Germline CDR1 is DFQATT and CDR2 is SNEGSKA (reference sequence). CDR3: CSASPSLLVAFF. The CDR3 DNA follows: TGCAGTGCTAGTCCCTCTCTATTGGTAGCTTTCTTT.

This chain uses TRBV14 with TRBJ1-1, with 7 bases aligning to TRBD1. Germline V gene lookup returns CDR1 SGHDN and CDR2 FVKESK. CDR3 length: 14 residues. Unmatched junction bases numbered 7, after V lost 4 bases and J lost 5 bases. CDR3 nucleotides: TGTGCCAGCAGCCTCCACGACAGGGTGACTGAAGCTTTCTTT. As protein: CASSLHDRVTEAFF. Complete variable domain (other parts from reference TRBV14 and TRBJ1-1): EAGVTQFPSHSVIEKGQTVTLRCDPISGHDNLYWYRRVMGKEIKFLLHFVKESKQDESGMPNNRFLAERTGGTYSTLKVQPAELEDSGVYFCASSLHDRVTEAFFGQGTRLTVV.